This TCR beta chain emerged from a study of T cell responses to AZD1222 COVID-19 vaccine. Overall study results and limits: Spike-wide coverage was observed for vaccine-associated CD4 TCRs, with dominant responses at 160-218 and 743-854. When two AZD1222 doses had been given, Spike-specific TCR breadth and depth rose. It was only after the peak T cell response that any repertoires were sampled.

Sequencing used immunoSEQ multiplex PCR; TCRdb keeps in-frame clones, though not all of them. In the table there are about 68,000 clones, 86% of which are singletons. The CDR3 sequence is 13 residues long. Per germline, CDR1 SGHNT and CDR2 YENEEA. V shed 1 base and J shed 4 bases, with 5 bases lying between them. Of note for this clone: The antigen is undetermined.

The rearrangement links TRBV11-3 to TRBJ2-1, with TRBD1 as a possible D gene (5 bases). The TCR sequence derives from an adult in good health. The sample here was peripheral blood, taken on day 0 of AZD1222 vaccination. The CDR3 reads CASSLGQYNEQFF. CDR3 bases: TGTGCCAGCAGCTTAGGACAGTACAATGAGCAGTTCTTC.